A single sample gave rise to the 5 T cell receptor beta chains below, sequenced in a study of shared clonotypes between healthy human individuals. Profiled with immunoSEQ multiplex PCR; TCRdb holds only in-frame clones, not every one. This table has over 1.5 million clones, 95% to 99% appearing once. The specimen was naive CD4+ T cells sorted from blood. Subset here: CD45RA+ positively selected. The source of these receptors is a man aged 25 to 40 in good health.

Regarding this clone: The same CDR3 also results from other DNA sequences found in this sample. The rearrangement links TRBV28 to TRBJ2-7, with D uncertain. The CDR3 loop spans 12 amino acids. Germline V lookup: CDR1 MDHEN, CDR2 SYDVKM. Trimming left V 1 base short and J 4 bases short, with 5 bases between. The CDR3 nucleotides read TGTGCCAGCAGTTTATCCGGGTACGAGCAGTACTTC. Translating gives CASSLSGYEQYF.

V gene TRBV5-1 combines with J gene TRBJ2-1, with D possibly being TRBD2 (5 bases). CDR3 length equals 15 residues. Trimming shortened V by 0 bases and J by 6 bases, and 13 bases separated the two germline ends. Germline V gene sequence: CDR1 SGHRS, CDR2 YFSETQ. The CDR3 nucleotides are TGCGCCAGCAGCTTGGAGTCCGGGATTGGCAATGAGCAGTTCTTC. Protein: CASSLESGIGNEQFF.

This sequence joins TRBV5-8 and TRBJ2-7; D might be TRBD2 (6 bases). This CDR3 is 12 amino acids long. The germline gives CDR1 SGHTS, CDR2 YDEGEE. V lost 5 bases to trimming and J lost 7 bases, with 13 bases between them. This CDR3 is CASSPAGFEQYF. CDR3 sequence (DNA): TGTGCCAGCAGTCCCGCGGGGTTTGAGCAGTACTTC.

The rearrangement uses TRBV4-1 and TRBJ2-7, with 9 bases fitting TRBD2. Germline V lookup: CDR1 MGHRA, CDR2 YSYEKL. The CDR3 has 16 amino acids. With 1 base clipped from V and 4 bases from J, the junction kept 8 bases outside the gene matches. The CDR3 protein is CASSQGSSGILYEQYF. CDR3 nucleotide sequence: TGCGCCAGCAGCCAAGGGTCTAGCGGGATCTTATACGAGCAGTACTTC.

The gene calls are TRBV9 and TRBJ1-1, with D tentatively TRBD1 (6 bases). This CDR3 is built from 14 residues. The germline gives CDR1 SGDLS, CDR2 YYNGEE. V lost 6 bases and J lost 4, with 16 bases in between. The CDR3 sequence: CASNSGEVGTEAFF. The CDR3 DNA reads TGTGCCAGCAACTCAGGGGAAGTGGGCACTGAAGCTTTCTTT.